Following are 27 T cell receptor beta chains from one sample sequenced in a study of blood T cell repertoires in COVID-19. Sequencing used immunoSEQ multiplex PCR; TCRdb keeps in-frame clones, though not all of them. The sample holds approximately 25,000 clones, around 87% seen once. Input material: peripheral blood. The source is a man aged 45-65 years with active COVID-19.

The V gene is TRBV21-1, the J gene TRBJ1-1. TRBV21-1 is a pseudogene segment. The CDR3 spans 16 residues. CDR3 nucleotides: TGTGCCAGCAGCAAAGCGAACGGGGGGTTGAACACTGAAGCTTTCTTT. Protein sequence: CASSKANGGLNTEAFF.

The chain carries TRBV19 and TRBJ2-2, with 9 nucleotides matching TRBD1. V lost 6 bases to trimming and J lost 5 bases; unmatched junction nucleotides: 1. The germline CDR1 and CDR2 sequences are LNHDA and SQIVND (reference sequence). This CDR3 comprises 13 residues. The CDR3 loop is CASSGQGTGELFF. The CDR3 nucleotides are TGTGCCAGTAGCGGACAGGGGACCGGGGAGCTGTTTTTT.

The chain carries TRBV5-1 and TRBJ1-3; D gene uncertain. Germline CDR1 reads SGHRS; CDR2 reads YFSETQ. The CDR3 contains 15 residues. V was clipped by 0 bases and J by 5 bases, with 12 bases between them. The CDR3 is CASSLGRGGRNTIYF. CDR3 bases: TGCGCCAGCAGCTTGGGACGGGGAGGGAGAAACACCATATATTTT.

The chain recombines TRBV7-6 with TRBJ2-1, with a tentative D call TRBD2 (6 bases). This CDR3 contains 22 residues. V was cut by 0 bases and J by 0 bases, with 27 bases left in between. Per germline, CDR1 SGHVS and CDR2 FNYEAQ. CDR3 in DNA: TGTGCCAGCAGCTTAGCCCGGGGGAAGTCCGTGACTGCAAAGAGCTCCTACAATGAGCAGTTCTTC. This translates into CASSLARGKSVTAKSSYNEQFF.

In its sample, this clone was seen a few times. CDR3 DNA sequence: TGTGCCAGCAGCCCCGACCGAGGGTCCCGAACAGATACGCAGTATTTT. Translated: CASSPDRGSRTDTQYF. The gene calls are TRBV7-2 and TRBJ2-3; D might be TRBD2 (5 bases). Deletions cut 5 bases from V and 3 bases from J, with 18 bases between. Germline CDR1 reads SGHTA; CDR2 reads FQGNSA. The CDR3 sequence is 16 residues long.

The chain has TRBV4-3 and TRBJ2-1, with 8 bases that match TRBD2. Germline-derived CDR1 and CDR2 are LGHNA and YSLEER. This CDR3 is 15 amino acids long. V lost 1 base to trimming and J lost 5 bases; unmatched junction nucleotides: 4. The CDR3, as DNA: TGCGCCAGCAGCCAAGCGGGAGGGCCAAACAATGAGCAGTTCTTC. It yields the protein CASSQAGGPNNEQFF.

This chain connects TRBV24-1 to TRBJ2-3; TRBD1 matches 9 bases. CDR1 is KGHDR and CDR2 is SFDVKD in the germline V gene. This CDR3 has 16 residues. Losses at the gene ends were 0 bases for V and 5 bases for J; bases not matched to a gene: 5. CDR3 amino acids: CATSDLGTGKRDTQYF. CDR3 coding DNA: TGTGCCACCAGTGATTTGGGGACAGGGAAGAGAGATACGCAGTATTTT.

V gene TRBV7-6 combines with J gene TRBJ2-7; TRBD1 matches 8 bases. CDR3 length: 15 amino acids. Per germline, CDR1 SGHVS and CDR2 FNYEAQ. V lost 1 base and J lost 6; bases outside the gene matches: 8. The CDR3 spells CASSLDRTGLGEQYF. The CDR3 bases are TGTGCCAGCAGCTTAGATCGGACAGGGCTTGGCGAGCAGTACTTC.

This chain connects TRBV12-5 to TRBJ1-2; 7 bases are a match to TRBD1. J gave up 8 bases and V 4 bases, and 16 bases lay outside the gene matches. The CDR3 is 16 residues long. Germline CDR1 reads LGHNT; CDR2 reads FRNRAP. The CDR3 region is CASGSPYMRGRRGYTF. CDR3 in DNA: TGTGCTAGTGGTTCCCCGTATATGAGGGGGCGCAGAGGCTACACCTTC. The full variable domain, completed using reference TRBV12-5 and TRBJ1-2, is DARVTQTPRHKVTEMGQEVTMRCQPILGHNTVFWYRQTMMQGLELLAYFRNRAPLDDSGMPKDRFSAEMPDATLATLKIQPSEPRDSAVYFCASGSPYMRGRRGYTFGSGTRLTVV.

The rearrangement links TRBV21-1 to TRBJ2-2; TRBD2, the D gene given by the table, was not confirmed from the DNA. TRBV21-1 is described as a pseudogene. The length of the CDR3 is 20 residues. CDR3 loop: CASSKRDRMLFGRNAGELFF. CDR3 nucleotides: TGTGCCAGCAGCAAAAGGGATAGAATGTTATTCGGGAGAAACGCCGGGGAGCTGTTTTTT.

The sample holds one count of this clone. This chain joins TRBV5-1 and TRBJ1-1, with TRBD1 as a possible D gene (6 bases). The V and J ends lost 4 bases and 5 bases respectively, with 15 bases between them. The CDR3 is made up of 14 amino acids. The V gene's germline CDR1 is SGHRS and CDR2 YFSETQ. The CDR3 here is CASSRLQGLTEAFF. The CDR3 DNA reads as TGCGCCAGCAGCCGTCTCCAGGGGTTGACTGAAGCTTTCTTT.

V gene TRBV7-6 combines with J gene TRBJ2-1; 12 bases are shared with TRBD1. V shed 7 bases, J shed 8 bases, and the junction held 6 bases outside the gene matches. CDR1 SGHVS and CDR2 FNYEAQ come from the germline V gene. The CDR3 runs to 14 residues. The CDR3 DNA follows: TGTGCCAGCACTGCGGGACAGGGGGCTTATGAGCAGTTCTTC. Protein product: CASTAGQGAYEQFF.

This clone was counted once. The J gene is TRBJ2-5, the V gene TRBV20-1; D gene ambiguous. The CDR3 consists of 11 residues. V was clipped by 3 bases and J by 3 bases, with 5 bases between them. The V gene's germline CDR1 is DFQATT and CDR2 SNEGSKA (reference sequence). The CDR3 DNA sequence: TGCAGTGCTAGTGCGGAAGAGACCCAGTACTTC. It specifies CSASAEETQYF.

The CDR3 is CASHVGGGTEAFF. The DNA for the CDR3 is TGTGCCAGCCATGTGGGGGGTGGGACTGAAGCTTTCTTT. The chain has TRBV27 and TRBJ1-1; TRBD1 is a possible D gene (5 bases). The germline V gene encodes CDR1 MNHEY and CDR2 SMNVEV (reference sequence). V was clipped by 8 bases and J by 5 bases, with 15 bases between them. The CDR3 sequence is 13 residues long.

This chain links TRBV5-4 with TRBJ2-5; D is perhaps TRBD1 (6 bases). Trimming pared 4 bases from V and 1 base from J, leaving 8 bases between. CDR3 length: 13 amino acids. The V gene's germline CDR1 is SGHNT and CDR2 YYREEE (reference sequence). CDR3 sequence reads: CASSKDSQETQYF. In DNA, the CDR3 is TGTGCCAGCAGCAAGGACAGCCAAGAGACCCAGTACTTC.

This clone was observed a single time. Here the CDR3 reads CASSYTTGAISYEQYF. CDR3 DNA: TGTGCCAGCAGTTACACGACAGGGGCGATTTCCTACGAGCAGTACTTC. This chain uses TRBV6-5 with TRBJ2-7, with TRBD1 identical over 8 bases. Unmatched junction bases numbered 7, after V lost 2 bases and J lost 1 base. Germline V gene lookup returns CDR1 MNHEY and CDR2 SVGAGI. The CDR3 is made up of 16 amino acids.

DNA of the CDR3: TGTGCCAGCAAGACTAGCGGGCCCTACAATGAGCAGTTCTTC. Protein: CASKTSGPYNEQFF. This chain connects TRBV28 to TRBJ2-1; 10 bases map to TRBD2. Trimming took 7 bases from V and 2 from J; bases not matched to a gene: 2. The CDR3 is 14 amino acids. From germline, CDR1 is MDHEN and CDR2 SYDVKM.

This rearrangement joins TRBV19 to TRBJ1-2; tentatively, D is TRBD1 (5 bases). Trimming cost V 4 bases and J 5 bases, with 14 bases left between them. The CDR3 sequence is 14 residues long. Germline values: CDR1 LNHDA, CDR2 SQIVND (reference sequence). DNA of the CDR3: TGTGCCAGTAGTACCCCGGGGACTGAGTATGGCTACACCTTC. The encoded protein is CASSTPGTEYGYTF.

J is TRBJ1-6 and V is TRBV7-6; D is possibly TRBD1 (6 bases). V lost 4 bases and J 8 bases, leaving 15 bases between the germline ends. The CDR3 sequence is 15 residues long. Germline assignment: CDR1 SGHVS and CDR2 FNYEAQ. CDR3 nucleotides: TGTGCCAGCAGCTCACCGGCCAGGGGTGATTCACCCCTCCACTTT. Its translation is CASSSPARGDSPLHF. The variable domain in full, completed from reference TRBV7-6 and TRBJ1-6, reads GAGVSQSPRYKVTKRGQDVALRCDPISGHVSLYWYRQALGQGPEFLTYFNYEAQQDKSGLPNDRFSAERPEGSISTLTIQRTEQRDSAMYRCASSSPARGDSPLHFGNGTRLTVT.

The CDR3 spells CASKLVAHSNQPQHF. The CDR3 nucleotides read TGTGCCAGTAAGTTGGTGGCACATAGCAATCAGCCCCAGCATTTT. The chain couples TRBV6-6 to TRBJ1-5; D is undetermined. The V gene lost 9 bases and the J gene lost 0 bases, with 15 bases spanning the gap. The germline gives CDR1 MNHNY, CDR2 SVGAGI (reference sequence). CDR3 length equals 15 residues.

J is TRBJ2-2 and V is TRBV10-3; TRBD2 agrees at 11 bases. CDR3 size: 16 residues. The junction had 9 bases not matched to a gene; V was cut back by 3 bases and J by 9 bases. Germline lookup yields CDR1 ENHRY and CDR2 SYGVKD. DNA of the CDR3: TGTGCCATCAGTGACCCCGGGACTAGCGGCCTTTGGGAGCTGTTTTTT. It specifies CAISDPGTSGLWELFF.

The genes are TRBV7-8 and TRBJ2-7; TRBD2 matches 11 bases. J was trimmed by 2 bases and V by 4 bases; bases with no gene match: 1. Germline V lookup: CDR1 SGHVS, CDR2 FQNEAQ. The CDR3 spans 14 residues. The CDR3 region is CASSSLAGAYEQYV. The CDR3 nucleotides are TGTGCCAGCAGCTCACTAGCGGGAGCCTACGAGCAGTACGTC.

The chain combines TRBV5-1 with TRBJ2-7, with a tentative D call TRBD1 (5 bases). V was clipped by 0 bases and J by 6 bases, with 13 bases between them. The germline gives CDR1 SGHRS, CDR2 YFSETQ. The CDR3 has 14 amino acids. The CDR3 is CASSLEVTATEQYF. In DNA form, the CDR3 reads TGCGCCAGCAGCTTGGAGGTGACAGCCACCGAGCAGTACTTC.

CDR3 loop: CASSYGLWRSRVRYSNQPQHF. The CDR3 DNA reads as TGTGCCAGCAGTTATGGCCTTTGGCGAAGCAGGGTGAGATATAGCAATCAGCCCCAGCATTTT. The chain links TRBV6-2 or TRBV6-3 to TRBJ1-5, with D tentatively TRBD1 (5 bases). Germline CDR1 reads MNHEY; CDR2 reads SVGEGT. The ends were cut back, 3 bases at V and 0 bases at J, with 27 bases in the middle. The CDR3 is 21 amino acids.

This clone was seen more than once but under ten times. The genes are TRBV4-2 and TRBJ1-5; 8 positions agree with TRBD1. The V gene end was trimmed by 2 bases and the J gene end by 8 bases; junction bases not matched to a gene: 5. The germline V gene encodes CDR1 LGHNA and CDR2 YNFKEQ. The CDR3 covers 14 residues. CDR3: CASSQKQGQEPQHF. The CDR3 coding sequence is TGTGCCAGCAGCCAAAAACAGGGACAGGAGCCCCAGCATTTT.

The gene calls are TRBV11-2 and TRBJ1-2; 8 positions match TRBD1. Losses at the gene ends were 5 bases for V and 4 bases for J; bases not matched to a gene: 12. Germline V gene lookup returns CDR1 SGHAT and CDR2 FQNNGV. The CDR3 loop spans 16 amino acids. This chain's CDR3 is CASSRPARTGPYGYTF. The CDR3 bases are TGTGCCAGCAGCCGGCCGGCAAGGACAGGGCCCTATGGCTACACCTTC.

The chain carries TRBV18 and TRBJ2-2; D not certain. The CDR3 runs 14 residues. Germline V gene data show CDR1 as KGHSH and CDR2 as LQKENI. V lost 3 bases and J 4 bases, leaving 9 bases between the germline ends. CDR3 amino acids: CASSPRGSTGELFF. The DNA of the CDR3 is TGTGCCAGCTCACCCCGAGGCAGCACCGGGGAGCTGTTTTTT.